Listed here are 9 T cell receptor beta chains from one sample, sequenced in a study of T-cell memory formation after mild COVID-19. TCRdb re-called the 5' RACE reads with MiXCR, one entry per CDR3 protein. In the table there are a few hundred thousand distinct CDR3 sequences, about 11% of which are singletons. The material sequenced was PBMCs or a T cell subset sorted from them (not recorded which). These receptors were collected from a man in his late teens or twenties who had mild COVID-19 (a few samples of this study predate the infection). Cell type and time point are not known.

The rearrangement links TRBV10-3 to TRBJ1-1; D perhaps matches TRBD1 (5 bases). The CDR3 extends over 14 amino acids. V was clipped by 4 bases and J by 2 bases, with 11 bases between them. The germline V gene has CDR1 ENHRY and CDR2 SYGVKD. CDR3 sequence reads: CAISGGRGNTEAFF. In nucleotides, the CDR3 is TGTGCCATCAGTGGGGGAAGGGGCAACACTGAAGCTTTCTTT.

CDR3: CASSVQPTGTGGEGYTF. CDR3 DNA: TGTGCCAGCAGCGTCCAACCGACCGGGACAGGGGGCGAAGGCTACACCTTC. The chain joins TRBV9 to TRBJ1-2, with 12 bases aligning to TRBD1. Trimming at V came to 2 bases and at J to 8 bases, leaving 13 bases not matched to a gene. CDR3 length: 17 amino acids. Germline V gives CDR1 SGDLS, CDR2 YYNGEE.

The chain couples TRBV7-2 to TRBJ2-5; D may be TRBD2 (7 bases). The CDR3 extends over 15 amino acids. The germline CDR1 and CDR2 sequences are SGHTA and FQGNSA. The ends were cut back, 6 bases at V and 5 bases at J, with 19 bases in the middle. The CDR3 DNA reads as TGTGCCAGCAGTCGGACCCCCGGGGGGCGGGAGACCCAGTACTTC. Amino acids: CASSRTPGGRETQYF.

This clonotype was seen a handful of times. The chain joins TRBV11-2 to TRBJ2-5; D uncertain. The germline V and J ends were trimmed by 6 bases and 1 base, with 15 bases remaining between them. This CDR3 contains 15 residues. CDR1 and CDR2 from the germline V gene are SGHAT and FQNNGV. In DNA form, the CDR3 reads TGTGCCAGCAGTCACGGACCAACTCTCCAAGAGACCCAGTACTTC. As protein: CASSHGPTLQETQYF.

V and J are TRBV5-1 and TRBJ1-2; weak D call: TRBD1 (5 bases). Germline CDR1 is SGHRS and CDR2 is YFSETQ. This CDR3 is built from 15 residues. Trimming stripped 2 bases from V and 7 bases from J, with 18 bases between. In DNA, the CDR3 is TGCGCCAGCAGCTTAGGGGCGCGGCAAGGTCGTGGCTACACCTTC. Protein sequence: CASSLGARQGRGYTF.

There are many counts of this clonotype. The genes are TRBV29-1 and TRBJ2-3; 7 bases line up with TRBD2. The CDR3 covers 11 residues. Per the germline V gene, CDR1 is SQVTM and CDR2 is ANQGSEA. V shed 6 bases, J shed 3 bases, and the junction held 0 bases outside the gene matches. CDR3 DNA: TGCAGCGTGGGACTAACAGATACGCAGTATTTT. It encodes CSVGLTDTQYF.

V gene TRBV2 combines with J gene TRBJ2-7, with 10 bases aligning to TRBD1. The junction had 10 bases not matched to a gene; V was cut back by 7 bases and J by 7 bases. The CDR3 runs 14 residues. Germline loops: CDR1 SNHLY, CDR2 FYNNEI. The CDR3 nucleotides are TGTGCCAGCACGCGGGACAGGGGAGCAAGAGAGCAGTACGTC. Translation gives CASTRDRGAREQYV.

The V gene is TRBV7-6, the J gene TRBJ2-2; D remains ambiguous. This CDR3 has 13 residues. V lost 5 bases to trimming and J lost 10 bases, with 14 bases between them. The germline CDR1 and CDR2 sequences are SGHVS and FNYEAQ. CDR3 bases: TGTGCCAGCAGCCCGTCGCTAGGCGTGGAGCTGTTTTTT. This encodes CASSPSLGVELFF.

In its sample, this clonotype was seen a few times. The genes are TRBV7-8 and TRBJ2-7; 8 nucleotides match TRBD1. CDR1 is SGHVS, CDR2 FQNEAQ, per germline. The CDR3 length is 15 residues. Unmatched junction bases numbered 9, after V lost 2 bases and J lost 6 bases. CDR3 sequence: CASSLQGALGLEQYV. CDR3 coding DNA: TGTGCCAGCAGCTTACAGGGGGCCCTGGGCCTCGAGCAGTACGTC.